Below, one T cell receptor (beta chain) is given with its context. Antigen: not known. The PCR employed 60 Vbeta primers together with 13 Jbeta primers. The repertoire was sequenced with immunoSEQ multiplex PCR; TCRdb's copy has only in-frame clones and lacks some. The sample records about 160,000 clones, 84% being singletons. The data were taken from a study of cytomegalovirus exposure and HLA in healthy donors. Findings of the study overall: Testing in vitro showed a few CMV-associated chains specific for CMV antigens. Investigators reported some 150 TCR beta chains as tied to cytomegalovirus.

Germline CDR1 is SGHNT and CDR2 is YYREEE (reference sequence). Trimming shortened V by 5 bases and J by 7 bases, and 13 bases separated the two germline ends. This CDR3 is 13 amino acids long. This TCR was recovered from a man aged 25 to 45 in good health and CMV-seronegative. V gene TRBV5-4 combines with J gene TRBJ2-1, with D maybe TRBD1 (6 bases). Sequenced input: PBMCs. In DNA, the CDR3 is TGTGCCAGCAGTCACCAGGGGATAAATGAGCAGTTCTTC. As protein: CASSHQGINEQFF. Drawing the rest from reference TRBV5-4 and TRBJ2-1, the complete variable domain is ETGVTQSPTHLIKTRGQQVTLRCSSQSGHNTVSWYQQALGQGPQFIFQYYREEENGRGNFPPRFSGLQFPNYSSELNVNALELDDSALYLCASSHQGINEQFFGPGTRLTVL.